Given below is one T cell receptor beta chain in context. The antigen remains undetermined. Germline is not matched at one junction end, which may reflect a read error. The sample has other DNA sequences that encode this CDR3 too. The sample originates from a study of cytomegalovirus exposure and HLA in healthy donors. Across the study: From roughly 180 million T cells, an earlier analysis saw 100 million to 140 million unique TCR beta sequences.

The donors (healthy individuals) were bone marrow donors. Study-wide findings and caveats: Presence/absence analyses supposed approximately even sequencing depth among donors. A later analysis, which compared TCR beta chains of equal frequency, found the HLA-associated ones more clonally expanded.

CDR1 and CDR2 from the germline V gene are SGHTA and FQGNSA. This CDR3 has 15 residues. Primers: 60 Vbeta forward and 13 Jbeta reverse. Assay: immunoSEQ multiplex PCR; the TCRdb copy retains only in-frame clones and omits some. The repertoire consists of some 150,000 clones, with 65% to 90% occurring once and the leading ten covering roughly 2.9%. Sequenced: PBMCs. The rearrangement joins TRBV7-2 to TRBJ2-1; 11 nucleotides line up with TRBD2. The clonotype originates from a woman younger than 45 in good health and CMV-seronegative. This CDR3 reads CASSLAGGTYNEQFF. CDR3 coding DNA: TGTGCCAGCAGCCTAGCGGGGGGTACATACAATGAGCAGTTCTTC.